The clone carrying this TCR beta chain is labeled as medium-sized (0.01 to 0.1%). Amplification of TRBV12-4/TRBJ1-2 clonotypes used adaptor-ligated barcode primers. TCRdb itself ran the multiplex PCR reads through MiXCR, one entry per CDR3 protein. The data show some 1,500 distinct CDR3 sequences, around 4.5% seen once. The CDR3 runs 12 residues. V was pared by 2 bases and J by 5 bases, with 6 bases between. The chain joins TRBV12-3 or TRBV12-4 to TRBJ1-2; D not resolved. Sequencing was done on a sample of naive CD4+ T cells sorted from blood. Noted subset: naive CD4+ T cells, CD4+CD45RA+CD25-. This TCR was sampled from a female donor with breast cancer. The CDR3 region has the DNA TGTGCCAGCAGTTTACGGGGATATGGCTACACCTTC. Protein sequence: CASSLRGYGYTF.